These T cell receptor beta chains were read from a single sample in a study of T cell changes during pregnancy in multiple sclerosis. This table comes from immunoSEQ multiplex PCR, and its TCRdb copy is limited to in-frame clones, with some not included. The profile shows about 130,000 clones, roughly 96% of them singletons. The specimen was peripheral blood, collected after pregnancy. The receptors here all came from a female donor with multiple sclerosis, enrolled in a pregnancy study. Each CDR3 is given with its conserved first and last residue. Each record gives: D gene, J gene, V gene, CDR3 protein, CDR3 DNA. The D gene is left open where the match is weak.

>TRBD1|TRBJ2-7|TRBV5-6
CASSFGTGNEQYF
TGTGCCAGCAGCTTCGGGACAGGGAACGAGCAGTACTTC
>TRBD1|TRBJ2-5|TRBV6-5
CASTNHRGETQYF
TGTGCCAGCACAAACCACAGGGGAGAGACCCAGTACTTC
>NA|TRBJ2-1|TRBV15
CATSRAPGGSSYNEQFF
TGTGCCACCAGCAGAGCACCCGGGGGTAGCTCCTACAATGAGCAGTTCTTC
>TRBD1|TRBJ2-7|TRBV27
CASSLPGQGGSSYEQYF
TGTGCCAGCAGTCTCCCGGGACAGGGGGGGTCCTCCTACGAGCAGTACTTC
>TRBD1|TRBJ1-5|TRBV2
CASSPGQNSNQPQHF
TGTGCCAGCAGTCCGGGACAGAATAGCAATCAGCCCCAGCATTTT
>NA|TRBJ2-7|TRBV28
CASSRENEQYF
TGTGCCAGCAGTCGCGAAAACGAGCAGTACTTC
>NA|TRBJ2-1|TRBV7-9
CASSLAGDSGTYNEQFF
TGTGCCAGCAGCTTAGCGGGGGACTCAGGAACTTACAATGAGCAGTTCTTC
>NA|TRBJ2-5|TRBV5-4
CASSSVGRAETQYF
TGTGCCAGCAGCTCGGTCGGCAGGGCAGAGACCCAGTACTTC
>TRBD2|TRBJ2-5|TRBV30
CAWSPGTSRETQYF
TGTGCCTGGAGCCCGGGGACTAGCAGGGAGACCCAGTACTTC
>NA|TRBJ2-7|TRBV5-4
CASSPGGTPYEQYF
TGTGCCAGCAGCCCCGGTGGGACACCGTACGAGCAGTACTTC
>TRBD2|TRBJ2-1|TRBV19
CASKIAGGPHNEQFF
TGTGCCAGTAAGATAGCGGGAGGGCCTCACAATGAGCAGTTCTTC
>NA|TRBJ2-2|TRBV6-5
CASSLLGGELFF
TGTGCCAGCAGCCTCCTCGGTGGGGAGCTGTTTTTT
>TRBD2|TRBJ2-7|TRBV2
CASSRLAGHSYEQYF
TGTGCCAGCTCAAGACTAGCGGGTCATTCCTACGAGCAGTACTTC
>NA|TRBJ2-1|TRBV6-6
CASSTLGGGEFF
TGTGCCAGCAGTACCTTAGGGGGAGGGGAGTTCTTC
>NA|TRBJ1-4|TRBV6-5
CASSYSMQGKLFF
TGTGCCAGCAGTTACTCGATGCAGGGAAAACTGTTTTTT